The 6 T cell receptor beta chains in this list originate from one sample, sequenced in a study of molecular identifiers for immune sequencing clone quantification. TCRdb independently ran MiXCR on the PCR reads; one entry per CDR3 protein. The sample includes hundreds of thousands of distinct CDR3 sequences, about 25% of them seen just once. Sequenced: naive CD8+ T cells from blood, with Jurkat cell RNA spiked in. The subset is: FACS-sorted CD8+CD4-CCR7+CD45RA+ naive T cells. Receptors were obtained from a human donor in good health. Some libraries in this study had Jurkat cell RNA spiked in.

About this clonotype itself: One end of the junction varies from germline; a read error may be responsible. CDR3 region: CAGSLGPAEYTDTQYF. DNA for the CDR3: TGTGCCGGCAGTTTAGGCCCAGCGGAATACACAGATACGCAGTATTTT. V usage is TRBV27 and J usage is TRBJ2-3; tentatively, D is TRBD2 (5 bases). CDR3 length equals 16 residues. CDR1 is MNHEY, CDR2 SMNVEV, per germline (reference sequence).

This chain uses TRBV30 with TRBJ1-4; D is uncertain. Germline V gene data show CDR1 as GTSNPN and CDR2 as SVGIG (reference sequence). Between the trimmed V and J ends, which lost 3 bases and 6 bases, there was a span of 8 bases. This CDR3 is built from 12 residues. The CDR3 nucleotides are TGTGCCTGGAGATCTTCGGATGAAAAACTGTTTTTT. It specifies CAWRSSDEKLFF.

The sample holds many counts of this clonotype. The J gene is TRBJ2-3, the V gene TRBV5-6; D is perhaps TRBD1 (6 bases). Trimming stripped 0 bases from V and 4 bases from J, with 6 bases between. The germline V gene encodes CDR1 SGHDT and CDR2 YYEEEE. This CDR3 contains 13 residues. CDR3 residues: CASSLGTADTQYF. The CDR3 DNA follows: TGTGCCAGCAGCTTGGGGACAGCAGATACGCAGTATTTT.

This rearrangement joins TRBV27 to TRBJ1-5; D call uncertain. The V gene's germline CDR1 is MNHEY and CDR2 SMNVEV (reference sequence). CDR3 length equals 15 residues. Trimming took off 4 bases at V and 4 bases at J, with 14 bases between the two ends. The chain's CDR3 is CASSSWTDLNQPQHF. In DNA, the CDR3 is TGTGCCAGCAGTTCCTGGACCGATCTAAATCAGCCCCAGCATTTT.

The V call is TRBV7-6, the J call TRBJ2-1; 9 bases are shared with TRBD2. CDR1 is SGHVS and CDR2 is FNYEAQ in the germline V gene. V gave up 0 bases and J gave up 4 bases; unmatched junction bases: 4. CDR3 length equals 16 residues. The CDR3 DNA reads TGTGCCAGCAGCTTAGCTCGGACTAGCGCATACAATGAGCAGTTCTTC. Amino acid sequence: CASSLARTSAYNEQFF.

This clonotype came up a few times. The genes are TRBV19 and TRBJ2-1, with 12 bases fitting TRBD2. This CDR3 is 17 amino acids long. The junction had 6 bases not matched to a gene; V was cut back by 5 bases and J by 1 base. Germline CDR1 and CDR2: LNHDA and SQIVND (reference sequence). CDR3 region: CASSPTSGSDSYNEQFF. DNA for the CDR3: TGTGCCAGTAGTCCGACTAGCGGGAGCGATTCCTACAATGAGCAGTTCTTC.